This T cell receptor (beta chain) came from a study of blood T cell repertoires in COVID-19. The overall study: Material from acute and convalescent COVID-19 was sourced from the United States, Italy and Spain.

The cohort comprised adults aged roughly 18 to 100 years residing in about two dozen US areas. A PCR-confirmed or clinician-diagnosed COVID-19 case had contacted exposed participants within 2 weeks of entry. This table comes from immunoSEQ multiplex PCR, and its TCRdb copy is limited to in-frame clones, with some not included. The sample lists 430,000 or so clones; about 88% were seen once. The V gene lost 1 base and the J gene lost 2 bases, with 10 bases spanning the gap. The CDR3 has 14 amino acids. Germline values: CDR1 SGHRS, CDR2 YFSETQ. The sequencing input was PBMCs or T cells enriched from blood (not recorded which). The receptor's source is a woman aged 18-29 years who had been exposed to COVID-19. V is TRBV5-1 and J is TRBJ2-7; D not certain. Written as DNA, the CDR3 is TGCGCCAGCAGCTTGAACCCAGAACCCTACGAGCAGTACTTC. Protein: CASSLNPEPYEQYF.